Ten or more counts support the clone carrying this TCR beta chain. These data are taken from a study of spatial heterogeneity in lung cancer. As for time point: sample taken at primary tumor resection. Unsorted samples of tumor, nontumor lung or frozen PBMC had their whole RNA sequenced. The germline V gene has CDR1 DFQATT and CDR2 SNEGSKA (reference sequence). V trimming: 1 base; J trimming: 10 bases; junction bases outside the gene matches: 8. The CDR3 is made up of 14 amino acids. One entry per CDR3 protein results from TCRdb running MiXCR on the 5' RACE reads. Among 60,000 to 80,000 distinct CDR3 sequences listed, 10% to 15% were seen once.

The clonotype comes from a male donor with early-stage non-small cell lung cancer. The V call is TRBV20-1, the J call TRBJ2-1; 9 nucleotides match TRBD2. The sample consisted of PBMCs, taken at surgery. This CDR3 is CSARGIAGVGEQFF. Written as DNA, the CDR3 is TGCAGTGCTAGAGGGATAGCGGGAGTCGGGGAGCAGTTCTTC.